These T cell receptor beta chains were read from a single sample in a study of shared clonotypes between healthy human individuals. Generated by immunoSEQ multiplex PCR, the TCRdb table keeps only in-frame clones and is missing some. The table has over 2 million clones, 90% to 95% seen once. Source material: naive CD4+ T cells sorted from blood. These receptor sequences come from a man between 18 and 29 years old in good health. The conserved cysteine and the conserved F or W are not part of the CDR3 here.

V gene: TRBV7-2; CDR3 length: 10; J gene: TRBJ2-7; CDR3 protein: ASSPTGYEQY
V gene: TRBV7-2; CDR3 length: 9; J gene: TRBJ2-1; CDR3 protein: ASSSGLARF
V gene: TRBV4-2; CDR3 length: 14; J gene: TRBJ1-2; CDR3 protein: ASSPSSERHENGYT
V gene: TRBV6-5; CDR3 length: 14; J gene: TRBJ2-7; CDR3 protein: ASSYSGLAGDYEQY
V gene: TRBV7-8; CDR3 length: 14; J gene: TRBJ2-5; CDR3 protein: ASSLGVGLGQETQY
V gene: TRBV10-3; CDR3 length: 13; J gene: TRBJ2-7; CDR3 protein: AISARQGLAYEQY
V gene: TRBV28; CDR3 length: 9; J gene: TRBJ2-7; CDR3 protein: ASRESYEQY
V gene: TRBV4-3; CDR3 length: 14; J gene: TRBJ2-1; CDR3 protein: ASSQVGLAVYNEQF
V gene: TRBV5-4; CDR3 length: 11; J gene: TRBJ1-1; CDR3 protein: ASSRTANTEAF
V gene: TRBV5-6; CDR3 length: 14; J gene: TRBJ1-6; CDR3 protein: ASSFGRGVNSSPLH
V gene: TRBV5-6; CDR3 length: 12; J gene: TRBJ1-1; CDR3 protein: ASSLEGGGTEAF
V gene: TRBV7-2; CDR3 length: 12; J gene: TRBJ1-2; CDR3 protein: ASSLGDRGYGYT
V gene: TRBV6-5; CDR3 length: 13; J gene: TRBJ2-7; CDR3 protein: ASSYSTIDGYEQY
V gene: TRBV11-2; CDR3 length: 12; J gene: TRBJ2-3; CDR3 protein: ASRGQSARDTQY
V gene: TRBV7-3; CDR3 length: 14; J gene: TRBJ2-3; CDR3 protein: ASSQSGGTVTDTQY
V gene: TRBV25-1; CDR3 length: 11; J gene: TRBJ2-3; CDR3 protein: ASATSGTDTQY
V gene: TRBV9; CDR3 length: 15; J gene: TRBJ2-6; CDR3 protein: ASSLRMDPSGANVLT
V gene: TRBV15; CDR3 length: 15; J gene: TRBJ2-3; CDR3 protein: ATSGRGVRGETDTQY
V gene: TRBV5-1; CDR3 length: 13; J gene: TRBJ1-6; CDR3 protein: ASSLATGGRYALH
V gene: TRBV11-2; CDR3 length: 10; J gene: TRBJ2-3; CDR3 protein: ASSSGTDTQY